Listed below are T cell receptor beta chains from one sample, sequenced in a study of T-cell reconstitution after alpha-beta-depleted transplantation in children. Via MiXCR, TCRdb re-called the PCR reads, giving one row per CDR3 protein. The table shows just over 950,000 distinct CDR3 sequences, with about 29% occurring only once. This sample comprised PBMCs, mostly from graft donor cells, obtained 360 days after TCRalphabeta/CD19-depleted stem cell transplant. Receptors were obtained from a boy under three years old who had a stem cell transplant for SCID, so the T cells may come from the graft donor. CDR3s leave out the opening cysteine and the closing phenylalanine or tryptophan.

v_call,j_call,cdr3_aa
TRBV6-2/TRBV6-3,TRBJ2-1,ASSYPSPEQF
TRBV9,TRBJ1-4,ASSLRDRHNEKLF
TRBV28,TRBJ2-2,ASRIGTVNTGELF
TRBV12-3/TRBV12-4,TRBJ2-5,ASSDSGVETQY
TRBV29-1,TRBJ2-1,SVARSRDEQF
TRBV6-1,TRBJ2-5,ASRLFNREKTQY
TRBV12-3/TRBV12-4,TRBJ2-2,ASSPPGQGNYNTGELF
TRBV4-2,TRBJ1-2,ASSQATGGNYGYT
TRBV20-1,TRBJ1-1,SAGPGPEAF
TRBV20-1,TRBJ2-3,SASGTVSTDTQY
TRBV5-1,TRBJ2-5,ASSLRLAQETQY
TRBV20-1,TRBJ2-5,SATNRGREYVTQY
TRBV4-1,TRBJ2-7,ASSQEGGTSYEQY
TRBV5-1,TRBJ2-7,ASSSTGGQSSYEQY
TRBV2,TRBJ1-5,ASIRDQNQPQH
TRBV5-1,TRBJ2-1,ASSLVLDLEQF
TRBV2,TRBJ1-6,ASGGTGLGNSPLH
TRBV15,TRBJ2-5,ATSRDLLDQETQY
TRBV25-1,TRBJ1-2,ASSESNRNYGYT
TRBV11-3,TRBJ2-1,ASSLDEGGPYNEQF
TRBV5-1,TRBJ2-4,ASSLFFGTTRAKNIQY
TRBV28,TRBJ2-1,ASSFSGPSYNEQF